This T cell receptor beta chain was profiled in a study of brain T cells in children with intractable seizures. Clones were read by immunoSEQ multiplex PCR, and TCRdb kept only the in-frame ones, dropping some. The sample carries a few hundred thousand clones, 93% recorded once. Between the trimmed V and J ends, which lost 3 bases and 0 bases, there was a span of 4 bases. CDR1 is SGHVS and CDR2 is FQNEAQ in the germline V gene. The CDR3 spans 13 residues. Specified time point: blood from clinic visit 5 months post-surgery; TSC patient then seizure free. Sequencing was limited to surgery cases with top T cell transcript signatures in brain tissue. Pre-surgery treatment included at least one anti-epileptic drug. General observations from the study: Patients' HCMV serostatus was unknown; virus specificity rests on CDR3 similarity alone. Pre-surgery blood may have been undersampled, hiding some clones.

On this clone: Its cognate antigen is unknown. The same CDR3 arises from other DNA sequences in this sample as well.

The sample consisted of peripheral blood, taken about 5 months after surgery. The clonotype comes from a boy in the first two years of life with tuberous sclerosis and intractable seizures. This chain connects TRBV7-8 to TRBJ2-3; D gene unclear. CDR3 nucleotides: TGTGCCAGCAGCTTCGGCAGCACAGATACGCAGTATTTT. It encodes CASSFGSTDTQYF.